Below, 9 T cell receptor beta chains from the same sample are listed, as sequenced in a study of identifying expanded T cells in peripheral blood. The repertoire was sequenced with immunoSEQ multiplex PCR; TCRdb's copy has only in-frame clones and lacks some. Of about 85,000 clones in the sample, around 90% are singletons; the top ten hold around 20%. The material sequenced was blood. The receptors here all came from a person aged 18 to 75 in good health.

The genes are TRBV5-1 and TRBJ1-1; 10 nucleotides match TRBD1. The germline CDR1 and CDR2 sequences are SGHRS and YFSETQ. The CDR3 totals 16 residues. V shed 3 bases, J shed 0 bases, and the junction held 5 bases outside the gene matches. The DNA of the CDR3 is TGCGCCAGCAGCTGGCGGACAGGGGGTATGAACACTGAAGCTTTCTTT. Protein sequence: CASSWRTGGMNTEAFF.

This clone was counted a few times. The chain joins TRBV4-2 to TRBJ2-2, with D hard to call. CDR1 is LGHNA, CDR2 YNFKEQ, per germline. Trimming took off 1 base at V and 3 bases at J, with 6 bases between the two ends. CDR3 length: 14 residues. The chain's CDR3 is CASSQGVDTGELFF. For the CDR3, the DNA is TGTGCCAGCAGCCAAGGGGTGGACACCGGGGAGCTGTTTTTT.

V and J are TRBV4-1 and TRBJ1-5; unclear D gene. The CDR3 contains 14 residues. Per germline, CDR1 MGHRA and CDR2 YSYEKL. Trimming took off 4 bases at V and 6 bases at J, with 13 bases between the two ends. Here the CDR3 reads CASSPGLWGQPQHF. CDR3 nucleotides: TGCGCCAGCAGCCCCGGCCTGTGGGGTCAGCCCCAGCATTTT.

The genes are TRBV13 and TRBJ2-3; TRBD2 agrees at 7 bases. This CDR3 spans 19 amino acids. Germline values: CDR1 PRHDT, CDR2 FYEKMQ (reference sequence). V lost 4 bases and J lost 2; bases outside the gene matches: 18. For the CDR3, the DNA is TGTGCCAGCAGCTCCTTTGCGGGGGACCCGCTCCCGCTCACAGATACGCAGTATTTT. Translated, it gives CASSSFAGDPLPLTDTQYF.

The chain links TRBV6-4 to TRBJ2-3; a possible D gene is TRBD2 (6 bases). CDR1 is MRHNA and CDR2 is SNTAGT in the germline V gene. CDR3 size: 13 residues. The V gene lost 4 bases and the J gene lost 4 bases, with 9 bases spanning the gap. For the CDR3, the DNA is TGTGCCAGCAGTGGGACTATGGCAGATACGCAGTATTTT. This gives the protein CASSGTMADTQYF.

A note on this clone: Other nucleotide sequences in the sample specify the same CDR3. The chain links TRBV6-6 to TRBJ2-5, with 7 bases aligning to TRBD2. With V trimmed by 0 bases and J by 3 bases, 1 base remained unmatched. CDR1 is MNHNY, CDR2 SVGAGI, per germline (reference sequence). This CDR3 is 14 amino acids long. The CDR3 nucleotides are TGTGCCAGCAGTTACTCGAGCGGGAAAGAGACCCAGTACTTC. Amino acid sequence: CASSYSSGKETQYF.

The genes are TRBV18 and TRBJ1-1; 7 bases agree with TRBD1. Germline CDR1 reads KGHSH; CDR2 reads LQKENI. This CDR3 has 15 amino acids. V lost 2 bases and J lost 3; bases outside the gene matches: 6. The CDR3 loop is CASSPDRESYTEAFF. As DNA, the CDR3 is TGTGCCAGCTCACCAGACAGGGAGTCGTACACTGAAGCTTTCTTT.

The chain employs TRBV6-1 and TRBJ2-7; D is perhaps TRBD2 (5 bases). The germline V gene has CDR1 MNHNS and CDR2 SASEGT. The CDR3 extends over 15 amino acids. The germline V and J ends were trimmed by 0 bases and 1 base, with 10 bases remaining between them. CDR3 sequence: CASSEAGSKSYEQYF. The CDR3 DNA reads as TGTGCCAGCAGTGAAGCAGGGAGCAAGTCCTACGAGCAGTACTTC.

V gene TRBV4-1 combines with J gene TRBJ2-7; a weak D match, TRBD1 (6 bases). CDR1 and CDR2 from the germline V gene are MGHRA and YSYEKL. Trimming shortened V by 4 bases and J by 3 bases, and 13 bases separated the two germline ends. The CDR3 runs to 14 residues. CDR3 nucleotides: TGCGCCAGCAGCCGGGACACGACGGGCTACGAGCAGTACTTC. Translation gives CASSRDTTGYEQYF.